Here is one T cell receptor beta chain with its context. Exposed study participants had met a COVID-19 case within 2 weeks before entry. This sample is drawn from a study of blood T cell repertoires in COVID-19. In the study overall: Samples of COVID-19 (acute and convalescent) were obtained from the United States, Italy and Spain.

The CDR3 runs 13 residues. CDR1 is LNHDA, CDR2 SQIVND, per germline (reference sequence). V was clipped by 9 bases and J by 6 bases; unmatched bases: 3. Profiled with immunoSEQ multiplex PCR; TCRdb holds only in-frame clones, not every one. The sample shows 250,000 or so clones, less than 95% of them seen only once. The receptor was isolated from a man aged 40-55 years who had been exposed to COVID-19. Sequencing was performed on PBMCs or T cells enriched from blood (not recorded which). The V call is TRBV19, the J call TRBJ1-5, with 12 bases that match TRBD1. In DNA form, the CDR3 reads TGTGCCAGCAGGGACAGGGGGCTTCAGCCCCAGCATTTT. It codes for CASRDRGLQPQHF.